Included here is one T cell receptor beta chain sequence, with context. Its antigen remains unknown. This sample stems from a study of T cell clonotyping in hematopoietic cell transplantation. General study points: At the given depth, recipient repertoires were over 95% de novo clonotypes. Broader posttransplant TCR repertoire diversity was predicted by graft donor and pretransplant recipient Inverse Simpson Index values. Recipient TCR diversity dropped after transplant; expanded clonotypes rose from day 30 to 180.

This sample's time point: recipient sample about 28 days before transplant, after cytoreduction. This table comes from immunoSEQ multiplex PCR, and its TCRdb copy is limited to in-frame clones, with some not included. The table records 20,000 to 30,000 clones, 80% to 90% of them present only once. The sample was peripheral blood mononuclear cells, taken before stem cell transplant. This TCR derives from a woman aged 60-75 years with acute myeloid leukemia. Some clones in this sample may be carry-over from other donors' samples.

CDR3 DNA: TGTGCCAGCAGCGTAGGAGGGTCAGGGGCACTTCGCACAGATACGCAGTATTTT. This translates into CASSVGGSGALRTDTQYF. V and J are TRBV9 and TRBJ2-3; a weak D match, TRBD1 (6 bases). The germline V gene has CDR1 SGDLS and CDR2 YYNGEE. The length of the CDR3 is 18 residues. The V end lost 0 bases, the J end lost 1 base, and 18 bases lay between the germline ends.